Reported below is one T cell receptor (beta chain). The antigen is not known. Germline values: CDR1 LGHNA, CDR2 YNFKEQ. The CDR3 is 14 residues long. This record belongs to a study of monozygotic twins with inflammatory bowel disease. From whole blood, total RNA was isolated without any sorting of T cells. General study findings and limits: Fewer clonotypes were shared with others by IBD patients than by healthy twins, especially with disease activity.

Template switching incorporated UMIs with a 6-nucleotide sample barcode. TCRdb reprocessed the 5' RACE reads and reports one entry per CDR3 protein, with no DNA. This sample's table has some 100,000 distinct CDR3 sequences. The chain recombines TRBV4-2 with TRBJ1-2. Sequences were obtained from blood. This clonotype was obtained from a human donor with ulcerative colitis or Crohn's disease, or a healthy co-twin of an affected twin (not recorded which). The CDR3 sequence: CASSLQVRESGYTF.